This T cell receptor (beta chain) was captured in a study of graft-versus-host responses after intestinal transplantation. The overall study: Uniformly, recipients were administered anti-thymocyte globulin induction with subsequent tacrolimus and steroids for 3 to 4 years. Study-wide results and limits: Some GvH clones appeared in ileal mucosa or blood before recipient bone marrow.

On this clone: No antigen is known for it.

The table came from immunoSEQ multiplex PCR; TCRdb's copy has only in-frame clones and leaves some out. The table records approximately 40,000 clones, 91% of them present only once. The germline V gene has CDR1 SNHLY and CDR2 FYNNEI. This CDR3 has 13 residues. With 1 base removed from V and 10 bases from J, the gap between germline ends came to 11 bases. Material: PBMCs, obtained roughly 300 days after intestinal transplant. The clonotype was recovered from a human patient who received an intestinal transplant, so some T cells may come from the graft donor. This sequence joins TRBV2 and TRBJ2-1, with D tentatively TRBD2 (6 bases). CDR3 amino acids: CASSEVGRYEQFF. CDR3 DNA sequence: TGTGCCAGCAGTGAAGTCGGGAGATACGAGCAGTTCTTC.